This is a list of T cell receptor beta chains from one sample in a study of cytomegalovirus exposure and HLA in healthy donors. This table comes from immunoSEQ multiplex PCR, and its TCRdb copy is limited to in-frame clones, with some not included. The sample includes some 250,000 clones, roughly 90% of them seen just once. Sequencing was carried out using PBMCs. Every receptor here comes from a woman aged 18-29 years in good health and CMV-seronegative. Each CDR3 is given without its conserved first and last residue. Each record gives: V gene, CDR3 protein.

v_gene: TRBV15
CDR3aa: ATSRPRDRDSNQPQH

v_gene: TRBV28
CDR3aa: ASTPAQGRSTGELF

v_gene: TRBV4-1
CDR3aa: ASSRLVLVNNEQF

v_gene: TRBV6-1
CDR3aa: ASSEVSAGVIGF

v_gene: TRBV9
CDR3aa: ASSVERDSPLH

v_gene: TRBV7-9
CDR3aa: ASSLRGRETQY

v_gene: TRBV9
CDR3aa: ASSVASGGRGETQY

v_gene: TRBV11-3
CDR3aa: ASSEVGEDTQY

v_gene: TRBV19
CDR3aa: ASSQLAGGTDTQY

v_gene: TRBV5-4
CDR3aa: ASSLGSVSSTDTQY

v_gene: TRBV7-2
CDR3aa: ASSLYSQRYTDTQY

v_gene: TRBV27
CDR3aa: ASSFEAGGGNEQF

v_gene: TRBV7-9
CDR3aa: ASSLVILRSAF

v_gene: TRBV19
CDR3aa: ASSTMGGYEQY

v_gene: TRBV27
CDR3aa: ASSLSRGGLYEQY

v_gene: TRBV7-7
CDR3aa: ASSHCRGQGAYEQY

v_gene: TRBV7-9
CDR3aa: ASSTPSTDATDTEAF

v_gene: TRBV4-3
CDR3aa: ASSHIGGATGELF

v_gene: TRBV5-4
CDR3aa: ASSQLPDRGYGYT

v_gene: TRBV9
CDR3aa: ASTPVVGLYLLNTEAF

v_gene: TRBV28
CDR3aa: ASTKSGGGYT

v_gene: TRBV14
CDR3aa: ASRGTGGFYGYT

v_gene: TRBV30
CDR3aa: AWSVGLAGRLETQY

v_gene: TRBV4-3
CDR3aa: ASSQTGGGAF

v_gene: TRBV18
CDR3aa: ASSLGTGSTDTQY

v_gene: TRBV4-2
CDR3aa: ASSQDGSSGGTTGELF

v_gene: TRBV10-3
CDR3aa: AINPTSGGPYEQY

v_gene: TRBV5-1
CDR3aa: ASSLAPGQGVGTEAF

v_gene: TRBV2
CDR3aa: ASMSPLPPYEQY

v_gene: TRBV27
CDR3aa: ASSLSGGLGYT

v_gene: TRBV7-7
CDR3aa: ASSSWTGVSGANVLT

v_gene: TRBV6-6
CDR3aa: ASIPGLSRGGELF

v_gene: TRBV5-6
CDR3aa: ASSYSLLRMGIFEAF

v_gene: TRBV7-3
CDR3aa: ASSFSPGSSYNEQF

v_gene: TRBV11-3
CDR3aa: ASSPLTGGGTGELF

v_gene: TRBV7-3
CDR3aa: ASSLVPGQVKEQF

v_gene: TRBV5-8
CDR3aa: ASSTGTGQETQY

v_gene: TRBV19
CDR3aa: ASSISGGRAEAF

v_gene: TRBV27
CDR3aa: ASSSRGLGNTIY

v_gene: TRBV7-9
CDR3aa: ASSRDRDNLYEQY

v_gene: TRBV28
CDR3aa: ASSVTTGSAGNTIY

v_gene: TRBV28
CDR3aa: ASSLRRTGDQETQY

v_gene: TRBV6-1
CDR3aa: ASRSGRVTDTQY

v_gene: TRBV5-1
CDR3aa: ASSLVEGARGEQF

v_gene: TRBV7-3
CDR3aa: ASSVQGPGNTIY

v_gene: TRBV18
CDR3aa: ASTGQANTEAF

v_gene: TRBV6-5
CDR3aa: ASSYRRGNTEAF

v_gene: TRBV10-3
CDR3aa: AISESGTRPF

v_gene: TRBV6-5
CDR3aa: ASREGQRPFTEAF

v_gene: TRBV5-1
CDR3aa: ASSLGLDSNQPQH